This T cell receptor (beta chain) originates from a study of graft-versus-host responses after intestinal transplantation. Regarding the study as a whole: Researchers found peak circulating GvH clone levels linked to early post-transplant HvG declines. Recipient marrow held GvH clones, some first seen in ileum or blood.

On this clone: Its target is not known.

Repertoires were generated with immunoSEQ multiplex PCR, while TCRdb's copy carries only in-frame clones and drops some. The top ten hold around 2.5% of the sample, which has tens of thousands of clones, around 90% seen once. The germline gives CDR1 MNHEY, CDR2 SVGAGI. Trimming took 2 bases from V and 7 from J, leaving 8 bases between them. The CDR3 extends over 13 amino acids. V gene TRBV6-5 combines with J gene TRBJ1-4; D gene ambiguous. The input for sequencing was unstimulated CD4+ T cells sorted from spleen or lymph node cells, taken before transplant. The origin of this receptor is a human donor who was the organ donor for an intestinal transplant. This chain's CDR3 is CASSYVGGEKLFF. The CDR3 nucleotides are TGTGCCAGCAGTTACGTGGGCGGTGAAAAACTGTTTTTT.